This T cell receptor beta chain was identified in a study of T cells in narcolepsy. About the research overall: Healthy controls were enrolled alongside patients with narcolepsy type 1 or type 2. Overall study findings and caveats: Same-patient CSF and blood CD4+ T cell clonotypes included HCRT-specific and TRIB2-specific autoreactive ones. Reportedly, autoreactive clonotypes were serially detected in patients' blood but not controls'. Some memory CD4+ repertoires had no autoreactive clone sequences.

Details on this clone: Its antigen remains unknown. A read error may produce the germline difference seen at one junction end.

The data were produced by immunoSEQ multiplex PCR, yet TCRdb's version contains in-frame clones alone and is incomplete. Counted here are approximately 40,000 clones, about 87% occurring once; the ten biggest clones make up under 1.5%. From germline, CDR1 is ENHRY and CDR2 SYGVKD. The CDR3 runs to 16 residues. The chain couples TRBV10-3 to TRBJ2-6, with TRBD1 matching over 8 bases. This receptor was taken from a human donor with narcolepsy. Sequencing used CD45RA- memory CD4+ T cells from PBMCs. The CDR3: CAISQSDRAGANVLTF. CDR3 DNA sequence: TGTGCCATCAGTCAGTCGGACAGGGCTGGGGCCAACGTCCTGACTTTC.